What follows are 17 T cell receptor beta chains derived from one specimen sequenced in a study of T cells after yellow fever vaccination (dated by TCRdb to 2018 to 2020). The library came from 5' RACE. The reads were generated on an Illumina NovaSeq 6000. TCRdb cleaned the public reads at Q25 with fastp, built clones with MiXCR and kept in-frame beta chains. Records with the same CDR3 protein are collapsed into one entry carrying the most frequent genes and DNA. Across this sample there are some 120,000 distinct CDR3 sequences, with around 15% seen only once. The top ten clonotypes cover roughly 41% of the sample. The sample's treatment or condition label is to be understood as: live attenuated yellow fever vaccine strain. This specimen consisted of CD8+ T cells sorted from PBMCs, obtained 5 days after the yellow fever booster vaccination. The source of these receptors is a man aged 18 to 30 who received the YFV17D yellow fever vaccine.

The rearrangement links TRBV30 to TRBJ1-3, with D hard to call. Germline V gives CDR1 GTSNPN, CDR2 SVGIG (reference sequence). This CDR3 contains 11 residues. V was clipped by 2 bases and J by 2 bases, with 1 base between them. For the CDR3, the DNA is TGTGCCTGGAGTCCTGGAAACACCATATATTTT. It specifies CAWSPGNTIYF.

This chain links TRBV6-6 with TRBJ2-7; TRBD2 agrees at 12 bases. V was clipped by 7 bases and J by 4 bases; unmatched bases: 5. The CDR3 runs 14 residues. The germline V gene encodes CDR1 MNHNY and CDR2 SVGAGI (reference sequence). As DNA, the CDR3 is TGTGCCAGCAAACTAGCGGGGGGTGGTTACGAGCAGTACGTC. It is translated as CASKLAGGGYEQYV.

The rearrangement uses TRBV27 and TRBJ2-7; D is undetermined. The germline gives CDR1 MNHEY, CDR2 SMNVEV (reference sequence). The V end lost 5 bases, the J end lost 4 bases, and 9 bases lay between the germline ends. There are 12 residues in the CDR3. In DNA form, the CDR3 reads TGTGCCAGCAGTAACCCCCCTTACGAGCAGTACTTC. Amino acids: CASSNPPYEQYF.

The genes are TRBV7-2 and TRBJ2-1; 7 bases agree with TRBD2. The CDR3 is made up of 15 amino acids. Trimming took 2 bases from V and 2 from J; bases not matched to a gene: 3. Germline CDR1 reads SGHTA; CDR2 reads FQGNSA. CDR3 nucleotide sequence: TGTGCCAGCAGCTTAAGCCTAGCGGCCTACAATGAGCAGTTCTTC. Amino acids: CASSLSLAAYNEQFF. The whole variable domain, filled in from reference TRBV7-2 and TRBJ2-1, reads GAGVSQSPSNKVTEKGKDVELRCDPISGHTALYWYRQSLGQGLEFLIYFQGNSAPDKSGLPSDRFSAERTGGSVSTLTIQRTQQEDSAVYLCASSLSLAAYNEQFFGPGTRLTVL.

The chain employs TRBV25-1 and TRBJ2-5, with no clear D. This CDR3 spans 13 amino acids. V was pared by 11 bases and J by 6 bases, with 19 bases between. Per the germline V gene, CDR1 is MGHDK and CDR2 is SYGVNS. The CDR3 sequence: CAVHNGGEKTQYF. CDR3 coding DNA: TGTGCCGTCCACAATGGTGGGGAAAAGACCCAGTACTTC.

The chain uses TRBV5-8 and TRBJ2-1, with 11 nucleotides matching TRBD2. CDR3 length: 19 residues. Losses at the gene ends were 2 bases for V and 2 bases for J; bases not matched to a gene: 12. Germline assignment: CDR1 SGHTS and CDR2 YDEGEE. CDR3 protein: CASSFVPGLAARTYNEQFF. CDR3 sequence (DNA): TGTGCCAGCAGCTTTGTGCCGGGACTAGCGGCCAGGACCTACAATGAGCAGTTCTTC. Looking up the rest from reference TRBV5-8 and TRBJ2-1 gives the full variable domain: EAGVTQSPTHLIKTRGQQATLRCSPISGHTSVYWYQQALGLGLQFLLWYDEGEERNRGNFPPRFSGRQFPNYSSELNVNALELEDSALYLCASSFVPGLAARTYNEQFFGPGTRLTVL.

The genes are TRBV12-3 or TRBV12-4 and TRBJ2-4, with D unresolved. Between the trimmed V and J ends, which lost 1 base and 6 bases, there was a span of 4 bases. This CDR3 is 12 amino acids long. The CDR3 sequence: CASSLGPNIQYF. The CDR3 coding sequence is TGTGCCAGCAGTTTAGGTCCAAACATTCAGTACTTC.

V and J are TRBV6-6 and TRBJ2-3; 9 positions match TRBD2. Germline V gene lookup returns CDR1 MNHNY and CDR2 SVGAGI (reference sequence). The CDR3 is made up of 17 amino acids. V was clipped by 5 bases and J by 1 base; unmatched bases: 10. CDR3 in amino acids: CASSPPAGGRGTDTQYF. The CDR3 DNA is TGTGCCAGCAGTCCCCCAGCGGGGGGCCGGGGCACAGATACGCAGTATTTT.

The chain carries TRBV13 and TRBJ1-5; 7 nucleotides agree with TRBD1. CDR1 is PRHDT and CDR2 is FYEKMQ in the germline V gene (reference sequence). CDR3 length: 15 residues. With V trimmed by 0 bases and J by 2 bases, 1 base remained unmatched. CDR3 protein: CASSLGRGGNQPQHF. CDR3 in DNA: TGTGCCAGCAGCTTAGGCAGGGGGGGCAATCAGCCCCAGCATTTT.

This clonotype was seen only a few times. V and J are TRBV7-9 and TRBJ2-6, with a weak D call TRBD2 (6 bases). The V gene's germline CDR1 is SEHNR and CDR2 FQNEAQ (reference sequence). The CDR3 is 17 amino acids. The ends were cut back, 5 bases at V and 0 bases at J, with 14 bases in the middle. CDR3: CASSRGSQLSGANVLTF. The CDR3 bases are TGTGCCAGCAGCCGGGGGTCCCAGCTCTCTGGGGCCAACGTCCTGACTTTC. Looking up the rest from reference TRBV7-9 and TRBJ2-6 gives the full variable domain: DTGVSQNPRHKITKRGQNVTFRCDPISEHNRLYWYRQTLGQGPEFLTYFQNEAQLEKSRLLSDRFSAERPKGSFSTLEIQRTEQGDSAMYLCASSRGSQLSGANVLTFGAGSRLTVL.

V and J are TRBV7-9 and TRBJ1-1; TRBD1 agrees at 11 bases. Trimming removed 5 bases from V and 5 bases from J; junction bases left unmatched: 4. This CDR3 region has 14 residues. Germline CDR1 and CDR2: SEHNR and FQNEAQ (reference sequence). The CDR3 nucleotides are TGTGCCAGCAGCCTGGGACAGGGGGAGACTGAAGCTTTCTTT. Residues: CASSLGQGETEAFF.

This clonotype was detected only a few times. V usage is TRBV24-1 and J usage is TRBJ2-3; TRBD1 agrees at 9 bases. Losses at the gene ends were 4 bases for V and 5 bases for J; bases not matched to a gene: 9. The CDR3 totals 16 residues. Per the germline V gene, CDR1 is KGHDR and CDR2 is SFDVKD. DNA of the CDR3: TGTGCCACCAGTGAGTACACAGGGGGCGGAGAAGATACGCAGTATTTT. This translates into CATSEYTGGGEDTQYF.

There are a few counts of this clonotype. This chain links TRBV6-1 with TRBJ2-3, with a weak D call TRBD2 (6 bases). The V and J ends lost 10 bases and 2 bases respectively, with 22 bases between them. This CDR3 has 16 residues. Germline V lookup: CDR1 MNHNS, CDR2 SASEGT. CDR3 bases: TGTGCCACCGCTATCCGGGACTCCTGGGCCACAGATACGCAGTATTTT. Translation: CATAIRDSWATDTQYF.

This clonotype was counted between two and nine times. DNA for the CDR3: TGTGCCAGCAGTTACTCGGGTCGGGGAGAGCAGTACGTC. Translated: CASSYSGRGEQYV. The chain has TRBV6-2 or TRBV6-3 and TRBJ2-7; D is possibly TRBD2 (5 bases). The CDR3 has 13 residues. The V end lost 0 bases, the J end lost 7 bases, and 10 bases lay between the germline ends. CDR1 is MNHEY, CDR2 SVGEGT, per germline.

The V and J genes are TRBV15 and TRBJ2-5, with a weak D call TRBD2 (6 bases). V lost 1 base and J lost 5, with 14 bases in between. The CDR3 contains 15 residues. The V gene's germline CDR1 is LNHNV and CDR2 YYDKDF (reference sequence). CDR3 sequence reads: CATSRVGGRVETQYF. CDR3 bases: TGTGCCACCAGCAGAGTGGGGGGAAGGGTGGAGACCCAGTACTTC.

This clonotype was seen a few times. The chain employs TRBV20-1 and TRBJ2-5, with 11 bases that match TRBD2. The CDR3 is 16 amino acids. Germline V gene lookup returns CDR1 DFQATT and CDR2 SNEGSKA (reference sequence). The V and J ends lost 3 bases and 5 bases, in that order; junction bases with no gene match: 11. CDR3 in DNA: TGCAGTGCTAGGAAAAATCTAGCGGGGGGATCCGAGACCCAGTACTTC. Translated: CSARKNLAGGSETQYF.

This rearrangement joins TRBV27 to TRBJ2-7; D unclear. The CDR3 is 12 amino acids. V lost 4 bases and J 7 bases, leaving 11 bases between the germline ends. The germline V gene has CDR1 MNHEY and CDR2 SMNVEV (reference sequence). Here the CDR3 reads CASSSTGAEQYF. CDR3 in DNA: TGTGCCAGCAGTTCAACCGGCGCGGAGCAGTACTTC.